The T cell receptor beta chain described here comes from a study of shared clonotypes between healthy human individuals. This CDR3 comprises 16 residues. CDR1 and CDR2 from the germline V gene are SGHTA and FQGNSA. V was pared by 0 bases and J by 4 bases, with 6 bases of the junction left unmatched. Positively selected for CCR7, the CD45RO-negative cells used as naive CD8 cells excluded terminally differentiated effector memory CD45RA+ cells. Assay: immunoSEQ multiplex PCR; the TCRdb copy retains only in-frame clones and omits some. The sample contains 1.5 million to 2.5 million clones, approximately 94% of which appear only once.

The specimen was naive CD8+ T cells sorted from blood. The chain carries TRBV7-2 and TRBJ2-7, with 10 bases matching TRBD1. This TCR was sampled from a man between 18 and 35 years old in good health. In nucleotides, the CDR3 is TGTGCCAGCAGCTTAGCCCCCGAGGGACAGGGGTACGAGCAGTACTTC. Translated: CASSLAPEGQGYEQYF.